Listed below are T cell receptor beta chains from one sample, sequenced in a study of cytomegalovirus exposure and HLA in healthy donors. Generated by immunoSEQ multiplex PCR, the TCRdb table keeps only in-frame clones and is missing some. This table holds some 120,000 clones, 80% to 90% found once. The sequencing sample was made of PBMCs. Receptor source: a woman in her thirties or forties in good health and CMV-seropositive. Both conserved end residues are part of each CDR3. The D gene is left open where the match is weak. Expanded clones get a size class; other rows say once, few or many, or leave the size out.

V	size	D	J	CDR3	DNA
TRBV30	-	TRBD1	TRBJ1-1	CAWINRDSGGTEAFF	TGTGCCTGGATCAACCGGGACAGTGGGGGTACTGAAGCTTTCTTT
TRBV4-2	-	TRBD2	TRBJ2-1	CASSTRTSGMGHNEQFF	TGTGCCAGCAGCACCCGGACTAGCGGGATGGGGCACAATGAGCAGTTCTTC
TRBV2	-	TRBD2	TRBJ2-1	CASSELIAGGYNEQFF	TGTGCCAGCAGTGAACTAATAGCGGGCGGATACAATGAGCAGTTCTTC
TRBV19	few	TRBD1	TRBJ1-5	CASRMWETGDQPQHF	TGTGCCAGTAGGATGTGGGAAACAGGGGACCAGCCCCAGCATTTT
TRBV5-6	-	TRBD1	TRBJ1-2	CASSHPGQNNYGYTF	TGTGCCAGCAGCCATCCGGGACAGAATAACTATGGCTACACCTTC
TRBV25-1	-	-	TRBJ2-1	CASSAPQTDYNEQFF	TGTGCCAGCAGTGCGCCCCAGACAGATTACAATGAGCAGTTCTTC
TRBV11-2	-	TRBD2	TRBJ2-1	CASSRLAPRDEQFF	TGTGCCAGCAGTAGACTAGCGCCGCGCGATGAGCAGTTCTTC
TRBV21-1	-	-	TRBJ2-1	CASSTSSGVYNEQFF	TGTGCCAGCAGCACTTCTAGCGGGGTCTACAATGAGCAGTTCTTC
TRBV9	-	TRBD1	TRBJ1-2	CASSTRQGSYGYTF	TGTGCCAGCAGCACCCGACAGGGGAGTTATGGCTACACCTTC
TRBV6-5	-	-	TRBJ1-3	CASSSGLAGNTIYF	TGTGCCAGCAGTTCGGGACTGGCTGGAAACACCATATATTTT
TRBV27	once	-	TRBJ2-7	CASSLHRSSYEQYF	TGTGCCAGCAGTCTCCACAGGAGCTCCTACGAGCAGTACTTC
TRBV10-3	-	TRBD2	TRBJ2-5	CAITLAGGDSRETQYF	TGTGCCATCACACTAGCGGGAGGAGACTCCCGGGAGACCCAGTACTTC
TRBV4-1	-	TRBD1	TRBJ1-1	CASSHHRGTDTEAFF	TGCGCCAGCAGCCACCACAGGGGGACGGACACTGAAGCTTTCTTT
TRBV28	-	-	TRBJ2-2	CASSKLPAGTGELFF	TGTGCCAGCTCTAAGCTCCCAGCGGGCACCGGGGAGCTGTTTTTT
TRBV28	-	TRBD2	TRBJ2-7	CATLSASGSNYEQYF	TGTGCCACCCTTTCCGCCAGCGGGAGTAACTACGAGCAGTACTTC
TRBV30	once	-	TRBJ1-4	CACPISATNEKLFF	TGTGCCTGTCCGATTTCAGCAACTAATGAAAAACTGTTTTTT
TRBV19	once	TRBD1	TRBJ1-2	CASTREGARGYTF	TGTGCCAGTACCCGGGAGGGGGCGCGAGGCTACACCTTC
TRBV27	-	TRBD1	TRBJ2-7	CASSPFRGSSYEQYF	TGTGCCAGCAGCCCCTTCAGGGGGAGCTCCTACGAGCAGTACTTC
TRBV28	-	TRBD1	TRBJ1-1	CASFSGGAFF	TGTGCCAGCTTCTCAGGGGGTGCTTTCTTT
TRBV4-2	-	TRBD1	TRBJ1-3	CASSLGTDGNTIYF	TGTGCCAGCAGCCTAGGGACAGACGGAAACACCATATATTTT